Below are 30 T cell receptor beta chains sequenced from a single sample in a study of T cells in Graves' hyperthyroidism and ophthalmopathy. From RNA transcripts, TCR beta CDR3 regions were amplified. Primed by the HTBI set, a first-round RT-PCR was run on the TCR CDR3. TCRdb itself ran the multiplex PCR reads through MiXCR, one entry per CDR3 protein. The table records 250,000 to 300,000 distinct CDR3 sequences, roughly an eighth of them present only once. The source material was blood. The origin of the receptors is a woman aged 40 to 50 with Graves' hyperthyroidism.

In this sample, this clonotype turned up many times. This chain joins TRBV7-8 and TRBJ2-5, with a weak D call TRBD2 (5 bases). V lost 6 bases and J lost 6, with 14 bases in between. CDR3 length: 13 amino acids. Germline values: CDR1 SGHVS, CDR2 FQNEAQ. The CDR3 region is CASRLPPGKTQYF. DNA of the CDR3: TGTGCCAGCAGGCTCCCCCCGGGAAAGACCCAGTACTTC.

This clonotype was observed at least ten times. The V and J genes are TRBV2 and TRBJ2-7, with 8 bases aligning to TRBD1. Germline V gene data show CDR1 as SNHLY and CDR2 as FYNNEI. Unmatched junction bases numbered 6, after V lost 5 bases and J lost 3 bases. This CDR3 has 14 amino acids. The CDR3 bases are TGTGCCAGCAGTCAAGGACAGGGAAGCTACGAGCAGTACTTC. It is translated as CASSQGQGSYEQYF.

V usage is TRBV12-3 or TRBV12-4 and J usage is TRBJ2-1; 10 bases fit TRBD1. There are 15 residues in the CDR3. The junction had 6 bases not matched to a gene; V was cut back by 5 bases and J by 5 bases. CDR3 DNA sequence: TGTGCCAGCAGTCCCCGGGACAGGGGAGACAATGAGCAGTTCTTC. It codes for CASSPRDRGDNEQFF.

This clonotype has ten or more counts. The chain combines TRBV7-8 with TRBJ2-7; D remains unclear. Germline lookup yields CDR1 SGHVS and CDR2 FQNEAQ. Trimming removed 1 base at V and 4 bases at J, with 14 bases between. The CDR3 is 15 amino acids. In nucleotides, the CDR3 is TGTGCCAGCAGCTTAGGTCTAGGCTCCAATTACGAGCAGTACTTC. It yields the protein CASSLGLGSNYEQYF.

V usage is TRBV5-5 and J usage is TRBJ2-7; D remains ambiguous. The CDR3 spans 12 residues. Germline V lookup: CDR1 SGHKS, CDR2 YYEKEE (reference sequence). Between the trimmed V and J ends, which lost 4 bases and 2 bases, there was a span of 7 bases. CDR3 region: CASSASTYEQYF. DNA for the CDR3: TGTGCCAGCAGCGCGTCTACCTACGAGCAGTACTTC.

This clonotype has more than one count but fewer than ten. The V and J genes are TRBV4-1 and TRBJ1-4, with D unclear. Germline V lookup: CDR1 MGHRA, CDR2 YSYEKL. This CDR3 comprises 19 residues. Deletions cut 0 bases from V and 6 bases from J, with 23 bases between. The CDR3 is CASSQEGLGSPPWDEKLFF. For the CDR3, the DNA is TGCGCCAGCAGCCAAGAGGGGTTGGGGTCCCCCCCATGGGATGAAAAACTGTTTTTT.

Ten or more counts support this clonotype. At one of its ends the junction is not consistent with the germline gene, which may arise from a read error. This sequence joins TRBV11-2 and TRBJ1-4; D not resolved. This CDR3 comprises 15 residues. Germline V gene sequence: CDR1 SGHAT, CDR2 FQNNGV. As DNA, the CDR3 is TGTGCCAACAGCTTATCGGACTCTCCACGTGAAAAACTGTTTTTT. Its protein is CANSLSDSPREKLFF.

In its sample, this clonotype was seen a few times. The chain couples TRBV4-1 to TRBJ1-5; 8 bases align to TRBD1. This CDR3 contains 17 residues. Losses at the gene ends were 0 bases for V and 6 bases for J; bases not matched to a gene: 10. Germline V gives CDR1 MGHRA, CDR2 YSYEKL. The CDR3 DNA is TGCGCCAGCAGCCAAGATCTCGAGACAGGGGCTACTCAGCCCCAGCATTTT. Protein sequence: CASSQDLETGATQPQHF.

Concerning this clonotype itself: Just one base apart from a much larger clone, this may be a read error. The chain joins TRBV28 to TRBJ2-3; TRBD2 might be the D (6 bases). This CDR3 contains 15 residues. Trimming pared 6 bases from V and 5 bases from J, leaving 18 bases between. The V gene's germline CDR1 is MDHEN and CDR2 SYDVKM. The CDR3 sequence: CASRRGGGRGDTQYF. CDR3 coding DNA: TGTGCCAGCAGGCGAGGTGGGGGGAGAGGAGATACGCAGTATTTT.

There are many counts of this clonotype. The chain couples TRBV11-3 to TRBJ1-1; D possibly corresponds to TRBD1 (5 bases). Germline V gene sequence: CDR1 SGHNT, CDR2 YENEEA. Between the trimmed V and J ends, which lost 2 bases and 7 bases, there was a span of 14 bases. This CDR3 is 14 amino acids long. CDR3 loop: CASSLQGPQDEAFF. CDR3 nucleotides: TGTGCCAGCAGCTTACAGGGTCCCCAGGATGAAGCTTTCTTT.

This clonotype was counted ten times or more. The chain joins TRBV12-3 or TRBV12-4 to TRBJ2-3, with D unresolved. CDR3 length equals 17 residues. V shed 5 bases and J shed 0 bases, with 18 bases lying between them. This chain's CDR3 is CASSAHGLVSSTDTQYF. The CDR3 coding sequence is TGTGCCAGCAGTGCCCATGGGCTGGTGTCTAGCACAGATACGCAGTATTTT.

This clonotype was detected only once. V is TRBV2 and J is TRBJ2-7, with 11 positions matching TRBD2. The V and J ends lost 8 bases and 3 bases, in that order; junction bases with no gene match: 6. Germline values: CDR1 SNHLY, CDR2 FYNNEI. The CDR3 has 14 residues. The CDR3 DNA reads TGTGCCAGCCTGGCCGGGACTAGCGGCTACGAGCAGTACTTC. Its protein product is CASLAGTSGYEQYF.

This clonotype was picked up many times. The CDR3 coding sequence is TGTGCCACCAGCAGAGCGGCACCGGAGCAGTACTTC. Residues: CATSRAAPEQYF. The chain combines TRBV15 with TRBJ2-7; D is unresolved. Germline assignment: CDR1 LNHNV and CDR2 YYDKDF (reference sequence). Trimming took off 1 base at V and 7 bases at J, with 8 bases between the two ends. This CDR3 is built from 12 residues.

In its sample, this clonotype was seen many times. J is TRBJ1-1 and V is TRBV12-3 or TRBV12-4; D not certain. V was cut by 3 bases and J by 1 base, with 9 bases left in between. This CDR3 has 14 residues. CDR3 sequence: CASSFLDRNTEAFF. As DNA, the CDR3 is TGTGCCAGCAGTTTCTTGGACCGGAACACTGAAGCTTTCTTT.

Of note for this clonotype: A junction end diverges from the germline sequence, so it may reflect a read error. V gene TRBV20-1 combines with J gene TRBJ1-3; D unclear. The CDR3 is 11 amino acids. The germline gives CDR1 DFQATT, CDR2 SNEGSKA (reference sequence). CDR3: CSAPSGSTIYF. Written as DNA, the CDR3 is TGCAGTGCCCCCTCTGGAAGCACCATATATTTT.

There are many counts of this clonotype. The CDR3 DNA sequence: TGTGCCAGCAGTGAAGTCGGGGCCAGGGGTTACGAGCAGTACTTC. This codes for CASSEVGARGYEQYF. The chain has TRBV2 and TRBJ2-7, with a tentative D call TRBD1 (6 bases). The CDR3 is 15 amino acids. V was cut by 1 base and J by 4 bases, with 14 bases left in between. Germline CDR1 and CDR2: SNHLY and FYNNEI.

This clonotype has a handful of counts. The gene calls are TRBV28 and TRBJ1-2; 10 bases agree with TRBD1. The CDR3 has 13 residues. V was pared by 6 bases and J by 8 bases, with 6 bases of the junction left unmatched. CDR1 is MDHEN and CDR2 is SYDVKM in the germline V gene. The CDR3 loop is CASRRQGAQGYTF. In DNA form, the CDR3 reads TGTGCCAGCAGGAGACAGGGGGCGCAGGGCTACACCTTC.

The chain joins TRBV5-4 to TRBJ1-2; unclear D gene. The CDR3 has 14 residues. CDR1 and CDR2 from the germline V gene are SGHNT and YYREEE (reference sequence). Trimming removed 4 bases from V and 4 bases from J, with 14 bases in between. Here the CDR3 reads CASSPSEDGYGYTF. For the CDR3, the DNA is TGTGCCAGCAGCCCCTCAGAGGACGGCTATGGCTACACCTTC.

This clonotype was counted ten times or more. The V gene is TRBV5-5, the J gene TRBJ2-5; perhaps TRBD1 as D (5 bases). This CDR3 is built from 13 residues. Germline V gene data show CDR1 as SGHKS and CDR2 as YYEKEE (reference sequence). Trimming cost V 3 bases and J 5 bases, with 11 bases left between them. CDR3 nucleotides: TGTGCCAGCAGCTCAGGGAATCGGGAGACCCAGTACTTC. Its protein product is CASSSGNRETQYF.

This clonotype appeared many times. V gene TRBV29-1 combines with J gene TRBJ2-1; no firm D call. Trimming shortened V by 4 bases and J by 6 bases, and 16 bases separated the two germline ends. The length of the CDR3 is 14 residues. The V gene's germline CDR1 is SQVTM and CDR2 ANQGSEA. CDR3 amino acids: CSVVNPRRLNEQFF. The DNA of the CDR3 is TGCAGCGTTGTCAACCCCCGGCGGCTCAATGAGCAGTTCTTC.

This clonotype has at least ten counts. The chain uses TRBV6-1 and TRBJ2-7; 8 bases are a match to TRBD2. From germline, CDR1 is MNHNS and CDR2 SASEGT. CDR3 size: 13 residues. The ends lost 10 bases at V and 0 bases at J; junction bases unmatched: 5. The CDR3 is CAIGRDRSYEQYF. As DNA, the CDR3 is TGTGCCATCGGGAGGGATCGCTCCTACGAGCAGTACTTC.

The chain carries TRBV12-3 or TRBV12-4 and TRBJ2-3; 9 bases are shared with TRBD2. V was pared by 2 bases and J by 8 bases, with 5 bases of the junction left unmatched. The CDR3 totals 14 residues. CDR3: CASSLSGRWLTQYF. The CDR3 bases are TGTGCCAGCAGTTTAAGCGGGAGGTGGCTTACGCAGTATTTT.

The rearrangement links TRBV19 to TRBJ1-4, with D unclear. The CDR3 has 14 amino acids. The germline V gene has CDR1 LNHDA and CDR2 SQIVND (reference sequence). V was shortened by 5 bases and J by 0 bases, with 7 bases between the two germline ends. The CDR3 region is CASSFRTTNEKLFF. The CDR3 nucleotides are TGTGCCAGTAGTTTCAGGACAACTAATGAAAAACTGTTTTTT.

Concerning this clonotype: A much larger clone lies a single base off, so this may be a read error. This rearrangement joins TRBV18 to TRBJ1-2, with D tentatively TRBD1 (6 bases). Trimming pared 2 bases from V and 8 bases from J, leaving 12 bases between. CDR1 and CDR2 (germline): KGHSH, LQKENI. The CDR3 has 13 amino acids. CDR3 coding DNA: TGTGCCAGCTCACCAAGGGGGGGAGAAGGCTACACCTTC. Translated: CASSPRGGEGYTF.

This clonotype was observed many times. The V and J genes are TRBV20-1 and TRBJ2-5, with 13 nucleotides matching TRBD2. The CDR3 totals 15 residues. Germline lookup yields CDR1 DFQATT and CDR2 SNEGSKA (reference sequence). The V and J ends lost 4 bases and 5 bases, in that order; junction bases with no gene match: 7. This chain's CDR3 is CSATRLAGGWETQYF. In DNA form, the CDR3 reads TGCAGTGCTACGCGACTAGCGGGAGGATGGGAGACCCAGTACTTC.

This CDR3 is CASSLLREGLYNEQFF. For the CDR3, the DNA is TGTGCCAGCAGCTTATTGCGGGAGGGCCTATACAATGAGCAGTTCTTC. The V and J genes are TRBV7-9 and TRBJ2-1; TRBD2 agrees at 9 bases. The CDR3 has 16 amino acids. CDR1 is SEHNR, CDR2 FQNEAQ, per germline (reference sequence). With V trimmed by 2 bases and J by 4 bases, 6 bases remained unmatched.

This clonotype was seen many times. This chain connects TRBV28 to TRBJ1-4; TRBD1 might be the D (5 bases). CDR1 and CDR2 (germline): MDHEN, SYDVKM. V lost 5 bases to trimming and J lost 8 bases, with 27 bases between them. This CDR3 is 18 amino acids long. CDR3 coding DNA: TGTGCCAGCAGTGTCGCTGTTTACAGGAGTTCGATAGGAGAAAAACTGTTTTTT. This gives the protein CASSVAVYRSSIGEKLFF.

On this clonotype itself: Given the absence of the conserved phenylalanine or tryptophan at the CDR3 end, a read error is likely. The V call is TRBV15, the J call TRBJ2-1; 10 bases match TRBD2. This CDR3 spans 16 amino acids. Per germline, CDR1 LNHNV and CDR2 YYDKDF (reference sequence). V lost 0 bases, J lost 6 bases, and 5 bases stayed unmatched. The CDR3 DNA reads TGTGCCACCAGCAGAGATAGAGCGGGAGGGGCCAATGAGCAGTTCCTC. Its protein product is CATSRDRAGGANEQFL.

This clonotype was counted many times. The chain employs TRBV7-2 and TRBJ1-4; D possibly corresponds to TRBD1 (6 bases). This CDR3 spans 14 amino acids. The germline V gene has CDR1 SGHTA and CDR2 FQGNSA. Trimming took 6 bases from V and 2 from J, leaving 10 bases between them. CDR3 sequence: CASRRGTTNEKLFF. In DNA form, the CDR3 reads TGTGCCAGCAGAAGGGGGACTACTAATGAAAAACTGTTTTTT.

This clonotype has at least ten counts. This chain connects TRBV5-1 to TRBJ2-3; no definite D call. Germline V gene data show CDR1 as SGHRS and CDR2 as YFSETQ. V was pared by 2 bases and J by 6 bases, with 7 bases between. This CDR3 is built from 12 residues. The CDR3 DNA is TGCGCCAGCAGCTTTGACCTGGATACGCAGTATTTT. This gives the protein CASSFDLDTQYF. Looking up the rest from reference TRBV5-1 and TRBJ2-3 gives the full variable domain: KAGVTQTPRYLIKTRGQQVTLSCSPISGHRSVSWYQQTPGQGLQFLFEYFSETQRNKGNFPGRFSGRQFSNSRSEMNVSTLELGDSALYLCASSFDLDTQYFGPGTRLTVL.